These T cell receptor beta chains were read from a single sample in a study of response to subunit inactivated influenza vaccine. One entry per CDR3 protein results from TCRdb running MiXCR on the RT-PCR reads. The table records 550,000 to 600,000 distinct CDR3 sequences, approximately 12% of them present only once. This specimen was PBMCs from blood, taken on the day of vaccination. The receptors were gathered from a man aged 45-65 years who received an inactivated influenza vaccine. Both conserved end residues are part of each CDR3. A D gene is named only where the DNA matches it firmly. Clone size is shown for a subset of rows, as once, few, many or a class of expanded clone.

>NA|TRBD1|16|TRBJ1-1|TRBV6-5
TGTGCCAGCAGTTACGGGACAGTCCACACTGGCGCTGAAGCTTTCTTT
CASSYGTVHTGAEAFF
>few|NA|15|TRBJ2-5|TRBV7-8
TGTGCCAGCAGCTTAGCGCCTGCCAGGGGAGAGACCCAGTACTTC
CASSLAPARGETQYF
>many|NA|15|TRBJ1-5|TRBV6-2/TRBV6-3
TGTGCCAGCAGTTACTCGAGACAGATCTCTCAGCCCCAGCATTTT
CASSYSRQISQPQHF
>NA|NA|14|TRBJ2-2|TRBV20-1
TGCAGTGCAGATTTCACTGGATCCCCCGGGGAGCTGTTTTTT
CSADFTGSPGELFF
>many|NA|15|TRBJ2-1|TRBV15
TGTGCCACCAGCAGAGTAGGCGGGCCCTACAATGAGCAGTTCTTC
CATSRVGGPYNEQFF
>few|NA|12|TRBJ1-6|TRBV27
TGTGCCAGCCAAGACCCCAATTCACCCCTCCACTTT
CASQDPNSPLHF
>NA|NA|15|TRBJ2-7|TRBV6-2/TRBV6-3
TGTGCCAGCAGTAAGTACAGGGCCGGATCCTACGAGCAGTACTTC
CASSKYRAGSYEQYF
>NA|NA|15|TRBJ2-3|TRBV20-1
TGCAGTGCCCGACCGACCTCCGGCCACACAGATACGCAGTATTTT
CSARPTSGHTDTQYF
>few|TRBD2|15|TRBJ2-5|TRBV20-1
TGCAGTGCTAGTCGGGCACTAGCGGATCAAGAGACCCAGTACTTC
CSASRALADQETQYF
>NA|TRBD1|15|TRBJ2-1|TRBV7-8
TGTGCCAGCAGCTTCCCGGGACAGGGGATCAATGAGCAGTTCTTC
CASSFPGQGINEQFF
>NA|NA|14|TRBJ2-1|TRBV12-3/TRBV12-4
TGTCCCAGCAGTCAACGACAGGTCTACAATGAGCAGTTCTTC
CPSSQRQVYNEQFF
>NA|NA|14|TRBJ2-7|TRBV6-5
TGTGCCAGCAGTTCCTGGACAGCCGCCTACGAGCAGTACTTC
CASSSWTAAYEQYF
>few|NA|16|TRBJ2-6|TRBV6-1
TGTGCCAGCAGTGAAGTTTTTTGGGCTGGGGCCAACGTCCTGATTTTC
CASSEVFWAGANVLIF